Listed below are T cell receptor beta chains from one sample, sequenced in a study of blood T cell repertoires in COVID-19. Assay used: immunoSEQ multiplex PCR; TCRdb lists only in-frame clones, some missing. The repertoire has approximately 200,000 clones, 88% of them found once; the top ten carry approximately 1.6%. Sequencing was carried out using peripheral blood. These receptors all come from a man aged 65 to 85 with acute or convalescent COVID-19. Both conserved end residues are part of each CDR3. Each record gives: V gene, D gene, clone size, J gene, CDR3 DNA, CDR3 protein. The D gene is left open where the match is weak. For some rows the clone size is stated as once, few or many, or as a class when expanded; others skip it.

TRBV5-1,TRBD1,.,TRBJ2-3,TGCGCCAGCAGCAAACTCGGGACAGGGGTCCCAGATACGCAGTATTTT,CASSKLGTGVPDTQYF
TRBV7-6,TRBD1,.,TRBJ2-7,TGTGCCAGCAGCTTAGAGACAGGGCAGACCGAGCAGTACTTC,CASSLETGQTEQYF
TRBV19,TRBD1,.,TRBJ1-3,TGTGCCAGTAGTTCCCACCCGGGACAGGGTATCTCTGGAAACACCATATATTTT,CASSSHPGQGISGNTIYF
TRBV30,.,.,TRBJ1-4,TGTGCCTGGCAGAAAATGACTAATGAAAAACTGTTTTTT,CAWQKMTNEKLFF
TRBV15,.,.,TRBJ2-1,TGTGCCACCAGCAGAGAACAGCAACCCTACAATGAGCAGTTCTTC,CATSREQQPYNEQFF
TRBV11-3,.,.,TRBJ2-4,TGTGCCAGCAGCTTTCCTCAGGGGGCCAAAAACATTCAGTACTTC,CASSFPQGAKNIQYF
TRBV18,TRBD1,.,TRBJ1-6,TGTGCCAGCTCGACGGGACAGGGGCTCAATTCACCCCTCCACTTT,CASSTGQGLNSPLHF
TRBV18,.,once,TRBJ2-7,TGTGCCAGCAGGATGGAGCACGAGCAGTACTTC,CASRMEHEQYF
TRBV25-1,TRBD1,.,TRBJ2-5,TGTGCCAGCAGTGAACTCCAGAAGACAGGGGTACAAGAGACCCAGTACTTC,CASSELQKTGVQETQYF
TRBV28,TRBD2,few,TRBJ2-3,TGTGCCAGCAGCGGGGGGGGTGACACAGATACGCAGTATTTT,CASSGGGDTDTQYF
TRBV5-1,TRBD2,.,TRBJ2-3,TGCGCCAGCAGCGTGACCGGGGGGACAGATACGCAGTATTTT,CASSVTGGTDTQYF
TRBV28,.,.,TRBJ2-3,TGTGCCAGCAGCCAACCCCTGCGGGATGGCTCAGATACGCAGTATTTT,CASSQPLRDGSDTQYF
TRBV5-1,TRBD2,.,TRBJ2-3,TGCGCCAGCAGCTCACCGACTAGCGGGATTAAAGATACGCAGTATTTT,CASSSPTSGIKDTQYF
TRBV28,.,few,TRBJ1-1,TGTGCCAGCATCCTGGGAGGCGGGGGGCGTCGGGCTGAAGCTTTCTTT,CASILGGGGRRAEAFF
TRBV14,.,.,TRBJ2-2,TGTGCCAGCAGCCAGCAGTACACCGGGGAGCTGTTTTTT,CASSQQYTGELFF
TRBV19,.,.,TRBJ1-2,TGTGCCAGTAGCCTCCTGGGGGCGGGCTATGGCTACACCTTC,CASSLLGAGYGYTF
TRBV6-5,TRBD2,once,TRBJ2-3,TGTGCCAGCAGGATAGCGGGTACAGATACGCAGTATTTT,CASRIAGTDTQYF
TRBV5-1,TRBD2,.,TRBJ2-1,TGCGCCAGCAGCCGGGGGACTAGCGGGACCTACAATGAGCAGTTCTTC,CASSRGTSGTYNEQFF
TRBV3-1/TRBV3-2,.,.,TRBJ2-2,TGTGCCAGCAGCCAAGCAGGACGGGGTCTGTTTTTT,CASSQAGRGLFF
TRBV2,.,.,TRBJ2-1,TGTGCCAGCAAATACTTTTATAATGAGCAGTTCTTC,CASKYFYNEQFF
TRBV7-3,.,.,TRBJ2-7,TGTGCCAGCAGCTCTTCCGGGAGCTCCTACGAGCAGTACTTC,CASSSSGSSYEQYF
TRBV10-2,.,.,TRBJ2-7,TGCGCCAGCAGTAGTAGCGGTTACGAGCAGTACTTC,CASSSSGYEQYF
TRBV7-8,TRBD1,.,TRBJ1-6,TGTGCCAGCAGCGGGACAGGGGACTATAATTCACCCCTCCACTTT,CASSGTGDYNSPLHF
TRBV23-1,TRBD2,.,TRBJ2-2,TGCGCCAGCAGTCAAAGCGGGAGATGGAACACCGGGGAGCTGTTTTTT,CASSQSGRWNTGELFF
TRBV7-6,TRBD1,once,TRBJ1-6,TGTGCCAGCAGCTTGGAGGACAGGCGGAGTGGTTCACCCCTCCACTTT,CASSLEDRRSGSPLHF
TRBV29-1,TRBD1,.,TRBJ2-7,TGCAGTACTTCCGGGACAGGGGTTGAGCAGTACTTC,CSTSGTGVEQYF
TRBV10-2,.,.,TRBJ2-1,TGCGCCAGCAGTGAGGTGAAGAGGGATGAGCAGTTCTTC,CASSEVKRDEQFF
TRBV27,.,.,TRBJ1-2,TGTGCCAGCCGCCCGGGGGTGAACTATGGCTACACCTTC,CASRPGVNYGYTF
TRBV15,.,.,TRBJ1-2,TGTGCCACCAGCAGCGACAGCCCCGGTGGCTACACCTTC,CATSSDSPGGYTF
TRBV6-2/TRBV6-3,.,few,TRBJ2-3,TGTGCCAGCAGTTCCCTAGTCCGAACTAGGCCGGATACGCAGTATTTT,CASSSLVRTRPDTQYF
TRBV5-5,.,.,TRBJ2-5,TGTGCCAGCATGGGGGCCTTCCTATCCCAAGAGACCCAGTACTTC,CASMGAFLSQETQYF
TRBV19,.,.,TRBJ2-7,.,CASTSGTGSYEQYF
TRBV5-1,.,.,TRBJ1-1,TGCGCCAGCAGCTTGAGACAGCCCCCCGCTCAAGCTTTCTTT,CASSLRQPPAQAFF
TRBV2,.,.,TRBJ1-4,TGTGCCAGCAGTGAAGATAGGGGAGGATCTGAAAAACTGTTTTTT,CASSEDRGGSEKLFF
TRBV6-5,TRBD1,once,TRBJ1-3,TGTGCCAGCAGTTATAACAGGGGCTCTGGAAACACCATATATTTT,CASSYNRGSGNTIYF
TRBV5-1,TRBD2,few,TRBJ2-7,TGCGCCAGCAGCTTGGGAAATAGCGGGACCTACGAGCAGTACTTC,CASSLGNSGTYEQYF